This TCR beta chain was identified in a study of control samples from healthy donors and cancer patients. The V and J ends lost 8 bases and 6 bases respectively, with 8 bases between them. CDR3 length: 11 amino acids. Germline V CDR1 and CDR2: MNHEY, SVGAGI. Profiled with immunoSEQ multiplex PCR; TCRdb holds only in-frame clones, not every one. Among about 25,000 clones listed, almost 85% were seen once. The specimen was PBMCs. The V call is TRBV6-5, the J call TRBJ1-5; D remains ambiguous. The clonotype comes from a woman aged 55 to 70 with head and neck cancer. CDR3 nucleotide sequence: TGTGCCAGCGGGCATGCTCAGCCCCAGCATTTT. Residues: CASGHAQPQHF.